The entry below gives a single TCR beta chain sequence along with its context. Its target is unknown. The method was immunoSEQ multiplex PCR; TCRdb's version includes in-frame clones alone and lacks a portion of them. The sample has around 1.1 million clones, 75% to 85% seen once. Germline V CDR1 and CDR2: LNHDA, SQIVND (reference sequence). V was clipped by 7 bases and J by 0 bases; unmatched bases: 10. The CDR3 loop spans 17 amino acids. This record comes from a study of shared clonotypes between healthy human individuals. The overall study: Each donor had three CD4 naive, three CD4 memory, two CD8 naive and one CD8 memory plate.

Healthy and HIV-negative, the adult donors had no recent acute infections or vaccinations. Findings and caveats of the study: Among several donors, roughly 5% of naive CD4 clonotypes were found in common.

The sequence was obtained from a man between 18 and 29 years old in good health. Some clones in this sample may be carry-over from other donors' samples. The chain has TRBV19 and TRBJ2-1, with 9 bases matching TRBD2. Sample: memory CD4+ T cells from PBMCs. Sample subset: CD45RA-negative fraction. CDR3 sequence: CASTEIGGGASYNEQFF. CDR3 nucleotides: TGTGCCAGTACTGAGATTGGCGGGGGGGCCTCCTACAATGAGCAGTTCTTC.